A selection of T cell receptor beta chains follows, all from one sample in a study of T-cell reconstitution after alpha-beta-depleted transplantation in children. MiXCR was run by TCRdb on the PCR reads, yielding one entry per CDR3 protein. The sample holds about 580,000 distinct CDR3 sequences, 23% seen once. This material consisted of PBMCs, mostly from graft donor cells, taken 360 days after TCRalphabeta/CD19-depleted stem cell transplant. Receptors originate from a boy less than two years old who had a stem cell transplant for acute myeloid leukemia, so the T cells may come from the graft donor. CDR3s include the opening cysteine and the closing phenylalanine or tryptophan. The D gene is left open where the match is weak. Clone size is shown for a subset of rows, as once, few, many or a class of expanded clone.

d_call,clone_size,j_call,v_call,cdr3_nt,cdr3_aa
.,many,TRBJ2-7,TRBV14,TGTGCCAGCAGCCAGGCGGGCGGCTACGAGCAGTACTTC,CASSQAGGYEQYF
TRBD2,.,TRBJ2-1,TRBV4-3,TGCGCCAGCAGCCAAGATGAAGGAGCTAGCGGGGGGGCATATGAGCAGTTCTTC,CASSQDEGASGGAYEQFF
.,.,TRBJ2-2,TRBV6-1,TGTGCCAGCAGAAGGGTTTCGAACACCGGGGAGCTGTTTTTT,CASRRVSNTGELFF
TRBD1,many,TRBJ2-3,TRBV4-3,TGCGCCAGCAGCCAAGTAACGTACGGGACAGGTACTCCCGATACGCAGTATTTT,CASSQVTYGTGTPDTQYF
.,.,TRBJ2-1,TRBV20-1,TGCAGTGCTAGACTAGTTCTAACTTACAATGAGCAGTTCTTC,CSARLVLTYNEQFF
.,.,TRBJ2-3,TRBV6-5,TGTGCCAGCAGTTACCACCAGGCCACAGATACGCAGTATTTT,CASSYHQATDTQYF
TRBD1,few,TRBJ1-5,TRBV5-1,TGCGCCAGCAGCCGTGGACAGGGTGGGGAGCCCCAGCATTTT,CASSRGQGGEPQHF
TRBD1,few,TRBJ1-1,TRBV20-1,TGCAGTGTTAAGGGGGCGATGAACACTGAAGCTTTCTTT,CSVKGAMNTEAFF
.,few,TRBJ1-2,TRBV20-1,TGCAGTGCTAGATTCCCCAGGGAGGGCTACACCTTC,CSARFPREGYTF
.,.,TRBJ2-1,TRBV6-1,TGTGCCAGCAGTGATTGGGGGGGGCTTTACAATGAGCAGTTCTTC,CASSDWGGLYNEQFF
.,many,TRBJ1-4,TRBV20-1,TGCAGTGCTAGAGGGACGGAGCGGGGAAAACTGTTTTTT,CSARGTERGKLFF
.,many,TRBJ2-5,TRBV10-3,TGTGCCATCAGTGTGGGGGGCCGGACCCAGTACTTC,CAISVGGRTQYF
TRBD2,many,TRBJ2-2,TRBV12-3/TRBV12-4,TGTGCCAGCAGTGGGGGACTAGCGGGGCTCGGGGAGCTGTTTTTT,CASSGGLAGLGELFF
.,.,TRBJ1-1,TRBV19,TGTGCCAGTACGGGCAGACGGACTGAAGCTTTCTTT,CASTGRRTEAFF
.,many,TRBJ2-2,TRBV12-3/TRBV12-4,TGTGCCAGCAGTCCGCCGGGGGTAGGGACCGGGGAGCTGTTTTTT,CASSPPGVGTGELFF
TRBD2,.,TRBJ2-1,TRBV5-1,TGCGCCAGCAGCTTGTTCGATGACGGGGGGGCTTATGAGCAGTTCTTC,CASSLFDDGGAYEQFF
TRBD1,few,TRBJ2-3,TRBV4-1,TGCGCCAGCAGCCGAGGGGACAGGGGGGAAGATACGCAGTATTTT,CASSRGDRGEDTQYF
TRBD2,many,TRBJ2-2,TRBV29-1,TGCAGCGTTGAAGATCGTGGACTAGCCAACACCGGGGAGCTGTTTTTT,CSVEDRGLANTGELFF
.,.,TRBJ2-4,TRBV20-1,TGCAGTGCTAGAGTGCTAGCCAAAAACATTCAGTACTTC,CSARVLAKNIQYF
.,.,TRBJ2-6,TRBV4-3,TGCGCCAGCAGCCAAGATCACCATGCCTCTGGGGCCAACGTCCTGACTTTC,CASSQDHHASGANVLTF
TRBD2,few,TRBJ2-5,TRBV5-4,TGTGCCAGCGGATCTAGCGGGGGGGCCTCAGAGACCCAGTACTTC,CASGSSGGASETQYF
.,.,TRBJ2-1,TRBV20-1,TGCAGTGCTAGGTTTGTTGCACCGGGCCATAGCTCCTACAATGAGCAGTTCTTC,CSARFVAPGHSSYNEQFF
.,.,TRBJ2-5,TRBV7-6,TGTGCCAGCAGCTATACAGGGACACGAGAGACCCAGTACTTC,CASSYTGTRETQYF
.,many,TRBJ1-6,TRBV4-3,TGCGCCAGCAGCCAAGAGTCCAAGGGGATCTATAATTCACCCCTCCACTTT,CASSQESKGIYNSPLHF
TRBD1,.,TRBJ2-7,TRBV4-3,TGCGCCAGCAGCCAGGACAGGGGGGAGTCCTACGAGCAGTACTTC,CASSQDRGESYEQYF
.,many,TRBJ2-2,TRBV12-3/TRBV12-4,TGTGCCAGCAGTTGGGGAGGAGACACCGGGGAGCTGTTTTTT,CASSWGGDTGELFF
.,.,TRBJ2-2,TRBV21-1,TGTGCCAGCAGCAAATTGGGGCTAGCGGGGGGTCAGAACACCGGGGAGCTGTTTTTT,CASSKLGLAGGQNTGELFF
.,.,TRBJ2-7,TRBV4-3,TGCGCCAGCAGCCAAGATCTCGCGCAGCCTCCCTACGAGCAGTACTTC,CASSQDLAQPPYEQYF
TRBD1,.,TRBJ1-1,TRBV20-1,TGCAGTGCTGGGCGACAGGGGGCGAAGAACACTGAAGCTTTCTTT,CSAGRQGAKNTEAFF
TRBD2,.,TRBJ2-3,TRBV10-3,TGTGCCATCAGTTTAGGACTAGCGGGGACAGATACGCAGTATTTT,CAISLGLAGTDTQYF
.,.,TRBJ2-6,TRBV6-5,TGTGCCAGCAGTTATCTGTCGGGTGCTGGGGCCAACGTCCTGACTTTC,CASSYLSGAGANVLTF
.,few,TRBJ1-6,TRBV21-1,TGTGCCAGCAGCGACGGGCTGAGTTCACCCCTCCACTTT,CASSDGLSSPLHF